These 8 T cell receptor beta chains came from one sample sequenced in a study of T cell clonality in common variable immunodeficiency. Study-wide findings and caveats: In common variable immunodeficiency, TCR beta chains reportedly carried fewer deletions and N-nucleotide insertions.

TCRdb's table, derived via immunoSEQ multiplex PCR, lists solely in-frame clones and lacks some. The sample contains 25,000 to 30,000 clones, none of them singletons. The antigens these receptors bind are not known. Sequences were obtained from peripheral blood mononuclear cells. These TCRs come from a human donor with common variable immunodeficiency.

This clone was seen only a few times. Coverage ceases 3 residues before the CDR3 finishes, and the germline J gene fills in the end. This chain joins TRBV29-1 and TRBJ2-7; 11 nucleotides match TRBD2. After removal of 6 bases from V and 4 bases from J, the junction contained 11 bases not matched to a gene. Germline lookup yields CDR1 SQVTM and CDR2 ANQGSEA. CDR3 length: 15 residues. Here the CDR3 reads CSVAGVAGGAYEQYF. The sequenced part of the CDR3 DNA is TGCAGCGTGGCCGGGGTAGCGGGGGGGGCTTACGAG.

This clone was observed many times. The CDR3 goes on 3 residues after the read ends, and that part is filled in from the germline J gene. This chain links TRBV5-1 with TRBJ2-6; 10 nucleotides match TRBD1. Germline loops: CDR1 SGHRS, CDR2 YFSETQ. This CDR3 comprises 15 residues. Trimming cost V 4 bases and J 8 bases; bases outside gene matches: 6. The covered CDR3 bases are TGCGCCAGCAGCCGACAGGGGGCTTTTTCCAACGTC. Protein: CASSRQGAFSNV. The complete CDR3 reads CASSRQGAFSNVLTF.

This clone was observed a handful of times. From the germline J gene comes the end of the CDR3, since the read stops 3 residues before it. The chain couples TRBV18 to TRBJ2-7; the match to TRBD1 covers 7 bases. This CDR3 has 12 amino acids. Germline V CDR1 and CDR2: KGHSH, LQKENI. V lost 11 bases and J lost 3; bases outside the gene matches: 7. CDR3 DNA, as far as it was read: TGTGCCGCCAGAGCAGGGGGCTACGAG. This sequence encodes CAARAGGYE. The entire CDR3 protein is CAARAGGYEQYF.

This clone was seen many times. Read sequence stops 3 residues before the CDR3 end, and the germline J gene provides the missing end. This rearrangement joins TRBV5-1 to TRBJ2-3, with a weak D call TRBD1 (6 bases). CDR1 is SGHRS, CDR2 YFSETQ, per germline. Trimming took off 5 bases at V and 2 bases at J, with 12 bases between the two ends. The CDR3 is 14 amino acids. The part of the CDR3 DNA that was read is TGCGCCAGCAGTTCAGGGGCCAACACAGATACG. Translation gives CASSSGANTDT. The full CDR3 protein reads CASSSGANTDTQYF. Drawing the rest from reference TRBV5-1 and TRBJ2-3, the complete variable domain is KAGVTQTPRYLIKTRGQQVTLSCSPISGHRSVSWYQQTPGQGLQFLFEYFSETQRNKGNFPGRFSGRQFSNSRSEMNVSTLELGDSALYLCASSSGANTDTQYFGPGTRLTVL.

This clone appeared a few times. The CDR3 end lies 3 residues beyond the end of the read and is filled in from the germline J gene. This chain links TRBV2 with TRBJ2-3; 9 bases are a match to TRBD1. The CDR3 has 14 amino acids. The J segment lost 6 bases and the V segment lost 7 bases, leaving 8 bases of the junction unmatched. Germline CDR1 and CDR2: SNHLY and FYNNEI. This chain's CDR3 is CASKRDREEDTQYF. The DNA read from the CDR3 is TGTGCCAGCAAGCGGGACAGGGAGGAGGATACG.

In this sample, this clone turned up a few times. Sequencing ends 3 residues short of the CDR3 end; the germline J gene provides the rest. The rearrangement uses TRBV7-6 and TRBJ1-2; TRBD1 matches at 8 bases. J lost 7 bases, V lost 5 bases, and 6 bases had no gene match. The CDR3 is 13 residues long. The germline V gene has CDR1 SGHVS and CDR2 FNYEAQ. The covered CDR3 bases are TGTGCCAGCAGCCTGGGACAGGCCGCTGGC. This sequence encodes CASSLGQAAG. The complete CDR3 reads CASSLGQAAGYTF.

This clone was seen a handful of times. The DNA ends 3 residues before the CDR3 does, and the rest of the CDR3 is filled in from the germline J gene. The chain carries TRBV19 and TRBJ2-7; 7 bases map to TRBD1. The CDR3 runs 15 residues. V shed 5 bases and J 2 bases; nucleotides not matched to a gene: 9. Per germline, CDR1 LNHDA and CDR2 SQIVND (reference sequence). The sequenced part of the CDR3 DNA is TGTGCCAGTAGTTTCCGGGACAGCCGAACCTACGAG. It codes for CASSFRDSRTYE. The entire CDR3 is CASSFRDSRTYEQYF.

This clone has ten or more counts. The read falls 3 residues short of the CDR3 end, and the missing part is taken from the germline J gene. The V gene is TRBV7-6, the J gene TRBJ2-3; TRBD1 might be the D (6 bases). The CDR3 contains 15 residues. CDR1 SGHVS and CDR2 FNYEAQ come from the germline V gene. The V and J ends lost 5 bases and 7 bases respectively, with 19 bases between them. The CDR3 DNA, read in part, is TGTGCCAGCAGCGTCACAGGGATTGGGCAAAATACG. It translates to CASSVTGIGQNT. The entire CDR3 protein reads CASSVTGIGQNTQYF.